This T cell receptor beta chain was sequenced for a study of T cell responses to AZD1222 COVID-19 vaccine. Study observations and caveats: Reports indicate that nearly half of spike-specific TCRs are directed at unmutated variant regions. White British donors predominated, females outnumbered males, and clonal diversity was possibly underestimated. Spike-specific TCR breadth and depth rose after two AZD1222 doses.

The repertoire was sequenced with immunoSEQ multiplex PCR; TCRdb's copy has only in-frame clones and lacks some. This sample yields tens of thousands of clones, of which around 83% are seen a single time; about 12% belongs to the top ten. With regard to this clone: Its antigen is not identified.

The TCR originated in an adult in good health. Specimen: peripheral blood, collected on day 0 of AZD1222 vaccination.

The DNA for the CDR3 is TGTGCCAGCAGCCTAAATGGGCTAGCGGGGGTTGAGCAGTTCTTC. Protein sequence: CASSLNGLAGVEQFF. This chain connects TRBV11-3 to TRBJ2-1; 10 nucleotides align to TRBD2. The CDR3 is 15 amino acids. V shed 5 bases and J 9 bases; nucleotides not matched to a gene: 10. Per the germline V gene, CDR1 is SGHNT and CDR2 is YENEEA.